These 16 T cell receptor beta chains originate from one sample sequenced in a study of OX40 agonist ivuxolimab in advanced cancers. TCRdb's copy holds only in-frame clones and misses some; the assay was immunoSEQ multiplex PCR. The sample carries around 50,000 clones, 88% recorded once. This specimen was CD4+ or CD8+ T cells sorted from blood, taken in a trial of the OX40 agonist ivuxolimab. All receptors come from an adult with an advanced solid tumor such as melanoma, head and neck, liver or kidney cancer.

This chain joins TRBV7-9 and TRBJ1-2; no reliable D call. Deletions cut 5 bases from V and 2 bases from J, with 9 bases between. CDR1 is SEHNR and CDR2 is FQNEAQ in the germline V gene (reference sequence). This CDR3 has 13 amino acids. DNA for the CDR3: TGTGCCAGCAGCGCCAGTTTCAACTATGGCTACACCTTC. It codes for CASSASFNYGYTF.

The V call is TRBV7-9, the J call TRBJ1-2; no reliable D call. This CDR3 has 13 amino acids. V lost 6 bases and J lost 3, with 11 bases in between. The germline V gene encodes CDR1 SEHNR and CDR2 FQNEAQ (reference sequence). CDR3 amino acids: CASSFTAYYGYTF. For the CDR3, the DNA is TGTGCCAGCAGTTTTACAGCTTACTATGGCTACACCTTC.

J is TRBJ1-1 and V is TRBV7-3; D is ambiguous. Per germline, CDR1 SGHTA and CDR2 FQGTGA. The CDR3 contains 13 residues. With 2 bases removed from V and 10 bases from J, the gap between germline ends came to 14 bases. This chain's CDR3 is CASSLGDVQAAFF. The CDR3 nucleotides are TGTGCCAGCAGCTTAGGGGATGTGCAAGCAGCTTTCTTT.

This clone has a handful of counts. The V gene is TRBV11-2, the J gene TRBJ2-5, with D possibly being TRBD1 or TRBD2 (5 bases each). Trimming shortened V by 4 bases and J by 3 bases, and 12 bases separated the two germline ends. From germline, CDR1 is SGHAT and CDR2 FQNNGV. The CDR3 covers 14 residues. CDR3 sequence (DNA): TGTGCCAGCAGCTCGGGACGGATCAAAGAGACCCAGTACTTC. Its translation: CASSSGRIKETQYF.

The genes are TRBV7-2 and TRBJ2-1; D perhaps matches TRBD1 (5 bases). The germline V gene has CDR1 SGHTA and CDR2 FQGNSA. The V end was cut by 5 bases, the J end by 11 bases, with 16 bases between. The CDR3 contains 13 residues. The CDR3 DNA reads TGTGCCAGCAGCCCATCCCGGCAGGGCAAGCAGTTCTTC. Its translation is CASSPSRQGKQFF.

J is TRBJ1-1 and V is TRBV9; 7 bases fit TRBD1. Per germline, CDR1 SGDLS and CDR2 YYNGEE. V gave up 4 bases and J gave up 0 bases; unmatched junction bases: 6. The CDR3 covers 15 residues. CDR3 protein: CASSPGDRMNTEAFF. CDR3 bases: TGTGCCAGCAGCCCCGGGGACAGAATGAACACTGAAGCTTTCTTT.

The chain has TRBV18 and TRBJ2-3; 9 bases map to TRBD2. The CDR3 runs to 15 residues. Trimming took 0 bases from V and 4 from J; bases not matched to a gene: 2. Germline V gene data show CDR1 as KGHSH and CDR2 as LQKENI. The CDR3: CASSPPLAGADTQYF. The CDR3 nucleotides are TGTGCCAGCTCACCACCGTTAGCGGGAGCAGATACGCAGTATTTT.

The gene calls are TRBV11-2 and TRBJ1-2, with 10 bases aligning to TRBD1. Germline V lookup: CDR1 SGHAT, CDR2 FQNNGV. The CDR3 loop spans 15 amino acids. With 5 bases clipped from V and 7 bases from J, the junction kept 10 bases outside the gene matches. DNA for the CDR3: TGTGCCAGCAGCCTGACCGGGACAGGGGCTGGTGGCTACACCTTC. This encodes CASSLTGTGAGGYTF. Supplemented by reference TRBV11-2 and TRBJ1-2, the full variable domain reads EAGVAQSPRYKIIEKRQSVAFWCNPISGHATLYWYQQILGQGPKLLIQFQNNGVVDDSQLPKDRFSAERLKGVDSTLKIQPAKLEDSAVYLCASSLTGTGAGGYTFGSGTRLTVV.

The genes are TRBV29-1 and TRBJ1-1; no clear D. The ends were cut back, 5 bases at V and 6 bases at J, with 13 bases in the middle. The length of the CDR3 is 12 residues. Germline V lookup: CDR1 SQVTM, CDR2 ANQGSEA. CDR3 loop: CSVQFWGSEAFF. CDR3 nucleotide sequence: TGCAGCGTTCAATTCTGGGGTTCTGAAGCTTTCTTT.

This sequence joins TRBV7-6 and TRBJ1-6; TRBD1 aligns across 8 bases. Germline assignment: CDR1 SGHVS and CDR2 FNYEAQ. The CDR3 runs to 15 residues. V was clipped by 1 base and J by 8 bases; unmatched bases: 4. The CDR3 bases are TGTGCCAGCAGCTTAGAGGCAGGGGGCGATTCACCCCTCCACTTT. Residues: CASSLEAGGDSPLHF. The whole variable domain, filled in from reference TRBV7-6 and TRBJ1-6, reads GAGVSQSPRYKVTKRGQDVALRCDPISGHVSLYWYRQALGQGPEFLTYFNYEAQQDKSGLPNDRFSAERPEGSISTLTIQRTEQRDSAMYRCASSLEAGGDSPLHFGNGTRLTVT.

The chain combines TRBV5-1 with TRBJ2-5; 8 bases agree with TRBD1. The length of the CDR3 is 15 residues. In germline, CDR1 is SGHRS, CDR2 YFSETQ. V was clipped by 5 bases and J by 2 bases; unmatched bases: 8. The CDR3 DNA sequence: TGCGCCAGCAGAAGAAATGACAGGGGTCAAGAGACCCAGTACTTC. This encodes CASRRNDRGQETQYF.

The rearrangement links TRBV14 to TRBJ2-7, with D tentatively TRBD1 (5 bases). The CDR3 has 13 residues. The germline V gene has CDR1 SGHDN and CDR2 FVKESK. With 3 bases removed from V and 8 bases from J, the gap between germline ends came to 14 bases. CDR3 sequence (DNA): TGTGCCAGCAGCCAGGCCCTTGGGGCTCAGCAGTACTTC. Its translation: CASSQALGAQQYF.

The V and J genes are TRBV7-9 and TRBJ2-7; D is possibly TRBD1 or TRBD2 (5 bases each). The V end was cut by 5 bases, the J end by 1 base, with 21 bases between. Per germline, CDR1 SEHNR and CDR2 FQNEAQ (reference sequence). There are 17 residues in the CDR3. CDR3 DNA: TGTGCCAGCAGCCAAGGGACGGGCAGGGCGGTTTCCTACGAGCAGTACTTC. Translation: CASSQGTGRAVSYEQYF.

CDR3: CASSHLGPAYEQYF. Written as DNA, the CDR3 is TGTGCCAGCAGCCATCTGGGGCCCGCCTACGAGCAGTACTTC. The chain has TRBV4-2 and TRBJ2-7; TRBD1 is a possible D gene (5 bases). Germline V CDR1 and CDR2: LGHNA, YNFKEQ. Trimming took off 3 bases at V and 2 bases at J, with 11 bases between the two ends. The CDR3 loop spans 14 amino acids.

The sample holds a few counts of this clone. J is TRBJ2-3 and V is TRBV7-3; TRBD2 matches at 8 bases. Germline values: CDR1 SGHTA, CDR2 FQGTGA. The V and J ends lost 4 bases and 0 bases, in that order; junction bases with no gene match: 3. The CDR3 runs 15 residues. The CDR3 spells CASSYSGTSTDTQYF. DNA for the CDR3: TGTGCCAGCAGCTATAGCGGGACGAGCACAGATACGCAGTATTTT.

This clone showed up just once. This sequence joins TRBV11-3 and TRBJ2-7; 7 bases are a match to TRBD2. The CDR3 contains 15 residues. From germline, CDR1 is SGHNT and CDR2 YENEEA. J gave up 5 bases and V 5 bases, and 12 bases lay outside the gene matches. CDR3 sequence reads: CASSPVGGESHEQYF. The CDR3 DNA follows: TGTGCCAGCAGCCCCGTTGGGGGGGAATCCCACGAGCAGTACTTC.